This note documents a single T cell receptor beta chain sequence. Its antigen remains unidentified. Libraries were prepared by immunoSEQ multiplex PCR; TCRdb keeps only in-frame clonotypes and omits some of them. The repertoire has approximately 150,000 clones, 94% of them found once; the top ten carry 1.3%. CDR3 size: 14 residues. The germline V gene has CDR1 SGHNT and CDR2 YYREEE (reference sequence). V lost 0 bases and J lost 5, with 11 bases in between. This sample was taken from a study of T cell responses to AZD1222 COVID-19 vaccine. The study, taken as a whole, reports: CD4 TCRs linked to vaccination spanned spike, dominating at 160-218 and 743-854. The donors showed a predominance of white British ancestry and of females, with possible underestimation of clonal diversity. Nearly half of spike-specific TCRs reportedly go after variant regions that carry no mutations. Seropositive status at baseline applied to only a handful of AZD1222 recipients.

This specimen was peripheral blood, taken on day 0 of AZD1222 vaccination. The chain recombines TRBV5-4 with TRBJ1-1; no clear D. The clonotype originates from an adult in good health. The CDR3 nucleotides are TGTGCCAGCAGCTTGGCCGCCGGTCGGACTGAAGCTTTCTTT. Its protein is CASSLAAGRTEAFF.